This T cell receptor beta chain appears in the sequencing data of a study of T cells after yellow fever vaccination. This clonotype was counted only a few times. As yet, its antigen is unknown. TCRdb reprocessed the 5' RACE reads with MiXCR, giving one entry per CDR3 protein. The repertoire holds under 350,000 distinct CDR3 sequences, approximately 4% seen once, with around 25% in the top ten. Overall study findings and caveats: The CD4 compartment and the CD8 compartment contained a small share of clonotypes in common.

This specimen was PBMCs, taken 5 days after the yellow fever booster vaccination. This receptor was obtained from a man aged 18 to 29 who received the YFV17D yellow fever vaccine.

The CDR3 DNA sequence: TGTGCCACCTTTCAAGACACCTACACCGGGGAGCTGTTTTTT. This codes for CATFQDTYTGELFF. The J gene is TRBJ2-2, the V gene TRBV7-9; D not certain. Germline V gene lookup returns CDR1 SEHNR and CDR2 FQNEAQ (reference sequence). Deletions cut 10 bases from V and 3 bases from J, with 15 bases between. The CDR3 is made up of 14 amino acids.